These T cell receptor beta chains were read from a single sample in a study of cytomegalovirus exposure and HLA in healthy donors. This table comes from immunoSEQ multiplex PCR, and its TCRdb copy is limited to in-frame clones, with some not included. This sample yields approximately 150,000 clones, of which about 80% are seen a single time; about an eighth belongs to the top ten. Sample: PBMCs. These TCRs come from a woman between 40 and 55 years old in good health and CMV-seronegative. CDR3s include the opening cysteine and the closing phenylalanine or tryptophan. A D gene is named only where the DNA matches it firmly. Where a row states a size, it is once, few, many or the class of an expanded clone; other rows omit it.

CDR3aa: CASGPRQGLYNEQFF
CDR3nt: TGTGCTAGTGGGCCCCGACAGGGCCTCTACAATGAGCAGTTCTTC
abundance: .
v_gene: TRBV12-5
j_gene: TRBJ2-1
d_gene: TRBD1

CDR3aa: CASSRGGARTEAFF
CDR3nt: TGTGCCAGCAGTCGAGGGGGCGCTAGGACTGAAGCTTTCTTT
abundance: .
v_gene: TRBV27
j_gene: TRBJ1-1
d_gene: TRBD1

CDR3aa: CASSLPSIYASGPGETQYF
CDR3nt: TGTGCCAGCAGCTTACCCTCCATTTATGCGAGCGGGCCCGGGGAGACCCAGTACTTC
abundance: .
v_gene: TRBV7-2
j_gene: TRBJ2-5
d_gene: .

CDR3aa: CVSSSNRASGYTF
CDR3nt: TGTGTCAGCAGCTCTAACCGTGCTTCTGGCTACACCTTC
abundance: .
v_gene: TRBV5-8
j_gene: TRBJ1-2
d_gene: .

CDR3aa: CASSRQGFSNQPQHF
CDR3nt: TGCGCCAGCAGCCGTCAGGGGTTCAGCAATCAGCCCCAGCATTTT
abundance: .
v_gene: TRBV4-1
j_gene: TRBJ1-5
d_gene: .

CDR3aa: CASSSLAGTGETQYF
CDR3nt: TGCGCCAGCAGCTCGCTAGCGGGAACGGGGGAGACCCAGTACTTC
abundance: .
v_gene: TRBV5-1
j_gene: TRBJ2-5
d_gene: TRBD2

CDR3aa: CASSPGTSGRAPNTGELFF
CDR3nt: TGTGCCAGCAGCCCAGGGACTAGCGGGAGGGCCCCGAACACCGGGGAGCTGTTTTTT
abundance: .
v_gene: TRBV7-2
j_gene: TRBJ2-2
d_gene: TRBD2

CDR3aa: CASSDPHRGHTEAFF
CDR3nt: TGTGCCAGCAGCGATCCCCACAGGGGGCACACTGAAGCTTTCTTT
abundance: .
v_gene: TRBV11-3
j_gene: TRBJ1-1
d_gene: TRBD1

CDR3aa: CASSLTYEQYF
CDR3nt: TGTGCCAGCAGCTTAACCTACGAGCAGTACTTC
abundance: .
v_gene: TRBV11-2
j_gene: TRBJ2-7
d_gene: .

CDR3aa: CATSRDLSGANVLTF
CDR3nt: TGTGCCACCAGCAGAGATCTATCTGGGGCCAACGTCCTGACTTTC
abundance: .
v_gene: TRBV15
j_gene: TRBJ2-6
d_gene: .

CDR3aa: CASIPLGGGNYGYTF
CDR3nt: TGTGCCAGCATCCCCCTTGGGGGGGGGAACTATGGCTATACCTTC
abundance: .
v_gene: TRBV28
j_gene: TRBJ1-2
d_gene: .

CDR3aa: CASSLQGYQETQYF
CDR3nt: TGTGCCAGCAGCCTACAGGGGTACCAAGAGACCCAGTACTTC
abundance: .
v_gene: TRBV6-1
j_gene: TRBJ2-5
d_gene: TRBD1

CDR3aa: CASSQRTSGRVYEQYF
CDR3nt: TGTGCCAGCAGCCAAAGGACTAGCGGGAGGGTATACGAGCAGTACTTC
abundance: .
v_gene: TRBV11-2
j_gene: TRBJ2-7
d_gene: TRBD2

CDR3aa: CASSPSGTAPGNTIYF
CDR3nt: TGTGCCAGCAGTCCATCCGGGACAGCCCCTGGAAACACCATATATTTT
abundance: many
v_gene: TRBV28
j_gene: TRBJ1-3
d_gene: TRBD1

CDR3aa: CASSRRGDSQETQYF
CDR3nt: TGTGCCAGCAGTCGAAGGGGGGACAGCCAAGAGACCCAGTACTTC
abundance: .
v_gene: TRBV28
j_gene: TRBJ2-5
d_gene: .

CDR3aa: CASSEGLAGYF
CDR3nt: TGTGCCAGCAGTGAGGGCCTTGCTGGGTACTTC
abundance: .
v_gene: TRBV2
j_gene: TRBJ2-7
d_gene: .

CDR3aa: CASSLGTGYTGELFF
CDR3nt: TGTGCCAGCAGCTTAGGGACAGGCTACACCGGGGAGCTGTTTTTT
abundance: .
v_gene: TRBV11-1
j_gene: TRBJ2-2
d_gene: TRBD1

CDR3aa: CALGRDGYTF
CDR3nt: TGTGCCCTTGGGCGCGATGGCTACACCTTC
abundance: .
v_gene: TRBV2
j_gene: TRBJ1-2
d_gene: .

CDR3aa: CASSEAGGYSPLHF
CDR3nt: TGTGCCAGCAGTGAAGCCGGGGGTTATTCACCCCTCCACTTT
abundance: .
v_gene: TRBV2
j_gene: TRBJ1-6
d_gene: .

CDR3aa: CASSLLEGGNEKLFF
CDR3nt: TGTGCCAGCAGCCTGCTTGAGGGAGGTAATGAAAAACTGTTTTTT
abundance: once
v_gene: TRBV11-2
j_gene: TRBJ1-4
d_gene: .

CDR3aa: CASSLLAGFSYNEQFF
CDR3nt: TGTGCCAGCTCTCTACTAGCGGGGTTCTCCTACAATGAGCAGTTCTTC
abundance: .
v_gene: TRBV18
j_gene: TRBJ2-1
d_gene: TRBD2

CDR3aa: CASSLFRTRYGYTF
CDR3nt: TGTGCCAGCAGCTTGTTCCGGACTCGCTATGGCTACACCTTC
abundance: .
v_gene: TRBV5-6
j_gene: TRBJ1-2
d_gene: .

CDR3aa: CASSSLRTDLNTEAFF
CDR3nt: TGTGCCAGCAGCTCACTGAGGACAGATCTAAACACTGAAGCTTTCTTT
abundance: .
v_gene: TRBV28
j_gene: TRBJ1-1
d_gene: .

CDR3aa: CASSTGWSNQPQHF
CDR3nt: TGTGCCAGCAGTACAGGGTGGAGCAATCAGCCCCAGCATTTT
abundance: .
v_gene: TRBV28
j_gene: TRBJ1-5
d_gene: .

CDR3aa: CASSLPGANTGELFF
CDR3nt: TGTGCCAGCAGCTTGCCAGGGGCGAACACCGGGGAGCTGTTTTTT
abundance: .
v_gene: TRBV5-5
j_gene: TRBJ2-2
d_gene: .

CDR3aa: CSSSPTSNEQFF
CDR3nt: TGTTCCAGCAGCCCGACTAGCAATGAGCAGTTCTTC
abundance: .
v_gene: TRBV7-9
j_gene: TRBJ2-1
d_gene: .

CDR3aa: CASLDRGVAFF
CDR3nt: TGTGCCAGTCTGGACAGGGGAGTGGCTTTCTTT
abundance: .
v_gene: TRBV19
j_gene: TRBJ1-1
d_gene: TRBD1